This TCR beta chain appears in the sequencing data of a study of blood T cell repertoires in COVID-19. Study at large: The samples span acute and convalescent COVID-19 from the United States, Italy and Spain. The cDNA or gDNA used as material had been derived from T cells, B-cell-depleted T cells, or PBMCs.

Living in under 30 US areas, the participants were between roughly 18 and 89 years of age. Which cohort a participant joined came from the clinical history participants gave. Data came from immunoSEQ multiplex PCR; TCRdb stores just in-frame clones and leaves some out. The sample records approximately 250,000 clones, more than 85% being singletons. This clone appeared once. The V gene's germline CDR1 is SGHDT and CDR2 YYEEEE. The CDR3 loop spans 14 amino acids. V lost 6 bases and J lost 7, with 14 bases in between. The chain uses TRBV5-6 and TRBJ1-6; perhaps TRBD1 as D (5 bases). The sequence was obtained from a woman aged 25 to 39 who had recovered from COVID-19. Source material: PBMCs or T cells enriched from blood (not recorded which). DNA of the CDR3: TGTGCCAGCAAAGACGGTTACAGGAATTCACCCCTCCACTTT. Its protein is CASKDGYRNSPLHF.